Listed below are T cell receptor beta chains from one sample, sequenced in a study of cytomegalovirus exposure and HLA in healthy donors. Generated by immunoSEQ multiplex PCR, the TCRdb table keeps only in-frame clones and is missing some. The sample records roughly 120,000 clones, over 80% being singletons. Sequenced material: PBMCs. These receptors were obtained from a man in his fifties or sixties in good health and CMV-seronegative. CDR3s include the opening cysteine and the closing phenylalanine or tryptophan. The D gene is left open where the match is weak. Some rows have no size entry. The others give once, few or many, or a class for an expanded clone.

j_gene: TRBJ1-5; abundance: -; d_gene: TRBD1; v_gene: TRBV7-2; CDR3nt: TGTGCCAGCAGCTCGACAGGGGCACACAATCAGCCCCAGCATTTT; CDR3aa: CASSSTGAHNQPQHF
j_gene: TRBJ2-7; abundance: -; d_gene: -; v_gene: TRBV15; CDR3nt: TGTGCCACCAGCAGATCCCTTTACGAGCAGTACTTC; CDR3aa: CATSRSLYEQYF
j_gene: TRBJ1-4; abundance: few; d_gene: -; v_gene: TRBV10-3; CDR3nt: TGTGCCATCAGTGAGTCGTCGGGTTCTGTAAATGAAAAACTGTTTTTT; CDR3aa: CAISESSGSVNEKLFF
j_gene: TRBJ1-5; abundance: -; d_gene: TRBD1; v_gene: TRBV5-1; CDR3nt: TGCGCCAGCAGCTTGGCTCCAGGGGGCTTTCAGCCCCAGCATTTT; CDR3aa: CASSLAPGGFQPQHF
j_gene: TRBJ1-2; abundance: -; d_gene: TRBD1; v_gene: TRBV6-1; CDR3nt: TGTGCCAGCAGTGAGAACAGGGGTGTTGGCTATGGCTACACCTTC; CDR3aa: CASSENRGVGYGYTF
j_gene: TRBJ1-2; abundance: -; d_gene: -; v_gene: TRBV5-1; CDR3nt: TGCGCCAGCAGCTTGGCCGGGGGACCCTATGGCTACACCTTC; CDR3aa: CASSLAGGPYGYTF
j_gene: TRBJ2-1; abundance: -; d_gene: TRBD2; v_gene: TRBV5-5; CDR3nt: TGTGCCAGCAGCTTAGGAGCGGGAGTTGGCAATGAGCAGTTCTTC; CDR3aa: CASSLGAGVGNEQFF
j_gene: TRBJ1-5; abundance: -; d_gene: -; v_gene: TRBV25-1; CDR3nt: TGTGCCAGCAGTGACTCGCTTTCAGGGCCCAATCAGCCCCAGCATTTT; CDR3aa: CASSDSLSGPNQPQHF
j_gene: TRBJ2-5; abundance: -; d_gene: -; v_gene: TRBV7-2; CDR3nt: TGTGCCAGCAGCTTCGACAGAGTCCAAGAGACCCAGTACTTC; CDR3aa: CASSFDRVQETQYF
j_gene: TRBJ2-7; abundance: -; d_gene: TRBD1; v_gene: TRBV18; CDR3nt: TGTGCCAGCTCACGTACAGGGGCCTACGAGCAGTACTTC; CDR3aa: CASSRTGAYEQYF
j_gene: TRBJ1-5; abundance: once; d_gene: TRBD1; v_gene: TRBV2; CDR3nt: TGTGCCAGCAGTTCCCAAGGACAGGGCAATCAGCCCCAGCATTTT; CDR3aa: CASSSQGQGNQPQHF
j_gene: TRBJ2-5; abundance: few; d_gene: -; v_gene: TRBV6-5; CDR3nt: TGTGCCAGCAGTTACGCCCTAGTAAGCGGAGAGACCCAGTACTTC; CDR3aa: CASSYALVSGETQYF
j_gene: TRBJ2-7; abundance: few; d_gene: -; v_gene: TRBV7-6; CDR3nt: TGTGCCAGCAGCTTCCGGCAGGGTTCCTACGAGCAGTACTTC; CDR3aa: CASSFRQGSYEQYF
j_gene: TRBJ1-1; abundance: once; d_gene: TRBD1; v_gene: TRBV19; CDR3nt: TGTGCCAGTAGCATAGGACAGGGTCTAATGAACACTGAAGCTTTCTTT; CDR3aa: CASSIGQGLMNTEAFF
j_gene: TRBJ2-7; abundance: -; d_gene: -; v_gene: TRBV7-9; CDR3nt: TGTGCCAGCAGCTGGGACAATATCTACGAGCAGTACTTC; CDR3aa: CASSWDNIYEQYF
j_gene: TRBJ2-7; abundance: few; d_gene: -; v_gene: TRBV27; CDR3nt: TGTGCCAGCAATTCTCTAGCGTTCCCCTACGAGCAGTACTTC; CDR3aa: CASNSLAFPYEQYF
j_gene: TRBJ2-5; abundance: -; d_gene: TRBD2; v_gene: TRBV2; CDR3nt: TGTGCCAGCAGTGACCTAGCGGCGAGGGCCCAGTACTTC; CDR3aa: CASSDLAARAQYF
j_gene: TRBJ1-2; abundance: -; d_gene: TRBD1; v_gene: TRBV2; CDR3nt: TGTGCCAGCAACAGCTTGGGACAGTATGGCTACACCTTC; CDR3aa: CASNSLGQYGYTF
j_gene: TRBJ2-3; abundance: -; d_gene: TRBD2; v_gene: TRBV6-1; CDR3nt: TGTGCCCGCAGTGGTACTAGCGATACTAGCACAGATACGCAGTATTTT; CDR3aa: CARSGTSDTSTDTQYF
j_gene: TRBJ1-3; abundance: -; d_gene: -; v_gene: TRBV11-2; CDR3nt: TGTGCCAGCAGCCCACAACGGGGGGTAGGCACCATATATTTT; CDR3aa: CASSPQRGVGTIYF
j_gene: TRBJ1-1; abundance: once; d_gene: TRBD1; v_gene: TRBV19; CDR3nt: TGTGCCAGTAGGGGACAGTACACTGAAGCTTTCTTT; CDR3aa: CASRGQYTEAFF
j_gene: TRBJ1-6; abundance: -; d_gene: -; v_gene: TRBV19; CDR3nt: TGTGCCAGTAGTATAGTCACAGAGAATAATTCACCCCTCCACTTT; CDR3aa: CASSIVTENNSPLHF
j_gene: TRBJ1-1; abundance: -; d_gene: -; v_gene: TRBV6-5; CDR3nt: TGTGCCAGCAGTTACACGGGAGGTCAGGCTGAAGCTTTCTTT; CDR3aa: CASSYTGGQAEAFF
j_gene: TRBJ1-1; abundance: few; d_gene: -; v_gene: TRBV6-5; CDR3nt: TGTGCCAGCAGTACGAGAGTGGTTACTGAAGCTTTCTTT; CDR3aa: CASSTRVVTEAFF
j_gene: TRBJ2-3; abundance: -; d_gene: -; v_gene: TRBV5-4; CDR3nt: TGTGCCAGCAGCTTGGCGAGGAGCACAGATACGCAGTATTTT; CDR3aa: CASSLARSTDTQYF
j_gene: TRBJ2-5; abundance: few; d_gene: TRBD1; v_gene: TRBV5-1; CDR3nt: TGCGCCAGCAGCAAGGATAGACAGGGACAAGAGACCCAGTACTTC; CDR3aa: CASSKDRQGQETQYF
j_gene: TRBJ1-1; abundance: few; d_gene: -; v_gene: TRBV2; CDR3nt: TGTGCCAGTACTGAGAGTTACACAGGGAGTCCCACTGAAGCTTTCTTT; CDR3aa: CASTESYTGSPTEAFF
j_gene: TRBJ1-4; abundance: few; d_gene: -; v_gene: TRBV6-1; CDR3nt: TGTGCCAGCAGTGAAAGCTGGAGAATTAATGAAAAACTGTTTTTT; CDR3aa: CASSESWRINEKLFF
j_gene: TRBJ1-1; abundance: -; d_gene: -; v_gene: TRBV9; CDR3nt: TGTGCCAGCAGCGTCACAGGGAACACTGAAGCTTTCTTT; CDR3aa: CASSVTGNTEAFF
j_gene: TRBJ1-5; abundance: -; d_gene: -; v_gene: TRBV4-3; CDR3nt: TGCGCCAGCAGCCAAGACAGGGGTGCCAATCAGCCCCAGCATTTT; CDR3aa: CASSQDRGANQPQHF
j_gene: TRBJ2-2; abundance: few; d_gene: TRBD2; v_gene: TRBV7-3; CDR3nt: TGTGCCAGCAGCCCCCCGGGACTAGCGGGACACACCGGGGAGCTGTTTTTT; CDR3aa: CASSPPGLAGHTGELFF
j_gene: TRBJ1-1; abundance: -; d_gene: TRBD1; v_gene: TRBV18; CDR3nt: TGTGCCAGCTCACCTGGGACAGGGTCGATGAGAACTGAAGCTTTCTTT; CDR3aa: CASSPGTGSMRTEAFF
j_gene: TRBJ2-7; abundance: -; d_gene: TRBD1; v_gene: TRBV30; CDR3nt: TGTGCCTGGAGTGGGGGACAGGTCGGCGAGCAGTACTTC; CDR3aa: CAWSGGQVGEQYF
j_gene: TRBJ2-7; abundance: -; d_gene: -; v_gene: TRBV19; CDR3nt: TGTGCCAGTAGTATTAGGACTGGACGGCGGGGCAGGGCTAACTACGAGCAGTACTTC; CDR3aa: CASSIRTGRRGRANYEQYF
j_gene: TRBJ2-7; abundance: -; d_gene: TRBD2; v_gene: TRBV5-6; CDR3nt: TGTGCCAGCAGCTTCAGCGGGGGGGGGTACGAGCAGTACTTC; CDR3aa: CASSFSGGGYEQYF